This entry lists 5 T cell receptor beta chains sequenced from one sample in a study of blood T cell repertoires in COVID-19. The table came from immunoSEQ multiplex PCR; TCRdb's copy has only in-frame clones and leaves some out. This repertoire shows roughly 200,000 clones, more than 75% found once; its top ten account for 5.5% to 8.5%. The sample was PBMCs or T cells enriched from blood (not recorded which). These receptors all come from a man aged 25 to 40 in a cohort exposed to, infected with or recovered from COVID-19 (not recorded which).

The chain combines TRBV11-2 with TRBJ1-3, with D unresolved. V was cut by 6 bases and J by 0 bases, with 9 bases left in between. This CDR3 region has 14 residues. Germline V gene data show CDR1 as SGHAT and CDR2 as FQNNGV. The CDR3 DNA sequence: TGTGCCAGCAGTTCGCTTAGCTCTGGAAACACCATATATTTT. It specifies CASSSLSSGNTIYF.

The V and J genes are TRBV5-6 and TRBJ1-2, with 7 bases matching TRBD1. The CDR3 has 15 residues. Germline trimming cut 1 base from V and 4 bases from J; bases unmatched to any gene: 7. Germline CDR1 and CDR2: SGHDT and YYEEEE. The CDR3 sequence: CASSLRPGQSYGYTF. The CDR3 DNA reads TGTGCCAGCAGCTTGCGCCCGGGACAGAGCTATGGCTACACCTTC. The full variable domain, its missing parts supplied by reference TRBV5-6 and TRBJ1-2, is DAGVTQSPTHLIKTRGQQVTLRCSPKSGHDTVSWYQQALGQGPQFIFQYYEEEERQRGNFPDRFSGHQFPNYSSELNVNALLLGDSALYLCASSLRPGQSYGYTFGSGTRLTVV.

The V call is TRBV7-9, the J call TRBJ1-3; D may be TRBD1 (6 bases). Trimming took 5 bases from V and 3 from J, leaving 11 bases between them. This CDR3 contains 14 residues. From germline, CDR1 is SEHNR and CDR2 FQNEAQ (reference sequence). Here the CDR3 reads CASSLGQNGNTIYF. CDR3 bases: TGTGCCAGCAGCCTGGGACAAAATGGAAACACCATATATTTT. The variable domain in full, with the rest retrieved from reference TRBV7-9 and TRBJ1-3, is DTGVSQNPRHKITKRGQNVTFRCDPISEHNRLYWYRQTLGQGPEFLTYFQNEAQLEKSRLLSDRFSAERPKGSFSTLEIQRTEQGDSAMYLCASSLGQNGNTIYFGEGSWLTVV.

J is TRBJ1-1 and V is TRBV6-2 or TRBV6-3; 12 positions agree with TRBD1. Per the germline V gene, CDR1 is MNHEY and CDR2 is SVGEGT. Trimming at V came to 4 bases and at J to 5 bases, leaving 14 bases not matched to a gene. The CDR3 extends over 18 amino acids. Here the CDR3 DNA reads TGTGCCAGCAGTTTCCCAGTCCCGGGACAGGGGGCGCGAACTGAAGCTTTCTTT. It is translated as CASSFPVPGQGARTEAFF.

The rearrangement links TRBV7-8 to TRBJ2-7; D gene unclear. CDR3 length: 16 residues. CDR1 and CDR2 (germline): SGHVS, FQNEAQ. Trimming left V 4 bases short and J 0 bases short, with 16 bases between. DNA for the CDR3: TGTGCCAGCAGCTCCTATCTCCAGGATATCTCCTACGAGCAGTACTTC. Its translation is CASSSYLQDISYEQYF.